The 11 T cell receptor beta chains in this list originate from one sample, sequenced in a study of blood T cell repertoires in COVID-19 (dated by TCRdb to 2020 to 2022). Library prep was done by the immunoSEQ multiplex PCR assay. TCRdb stores this immuneACCESS table with in-frame sequences only. Part of the clones is absent; in the studies checked, under half of the shortfall reflects unresolved V genes, and no reason is known for the rest. This sample has 20,000 to 30,000 clones in its table, and around 90% of those were observed once. Of the sample, around 15% falls within the top ten clones. The sequenced material came from peripheral blood. These receptors were taken from a man in his 70s with acute or convalescent COVID-19.

The CDR3 spells CASSLGPGNEQFF. For the CDR3, the DNA is TGTGCCAGCAGCTTAGGTCCAGGCAATGAGCAGTTCTTC. V and J are TRBV7-2 and TRBJ2-1; no definite D call. V lost 1 base to trimming and J lost 6 bases, with 7 bases between them. This CDR3 has 13 residues. In germline, CDR1 is SGHTA, CDR2 FQGNSA.

The V call is TRBV12-3 or TRBV12-4, the J call TRBJ1-3; possible D gene TRBD1, 6 bases. Trimming took 5 bases from V and 8 from J, leaving 10 bases between them. This CDR3 is built from 12 residues. The CDR3 here is CASSQGFDTIYF. CDR3 bases: TGTGCCAGCAGTCAGGGGTTCGACACCATATATTTT.

The V and J genes are TRBV5-1 and TRBJ1-1; D is possibly TRBD1 (5 bases). V was trimmed by 2 bases and J by 1 base, leaving 9 bases between them. This CDR3 is built from 14 residues. In germline, CDR1 is SGHRS, CDR2 YFSETQ. The CDR3 nucleotides are TGCGCCAGCAGCTTTATTACAGGGAACACTGAAGCTTTCTTT. Protein product: CASSFITGNTEAFF.

The CDR3 DNA is TGCAGCGTGGGGGGGCAGTTAAACACTGAAGCTTTCTTT. Protein sequence: CSVGGQLNTEAFF. The V gene is TRBV29-1, the J gene TRBJ1-1; the D gene is possibly TRBD1 (6 bases). V gave up 6 bases and J gave up 2 bases, with 13 bases separating them. The CDR3 sequence is 13 residues long. Germline CDR1 and CDR2: SQVTM and ANQGSEA.

This clone was seen only once. The chain is built from TRBV3-1 (or the pseudogene TRBV3-2) and TRBJ1-5; 7 nucleotides align to TRBD1. Germline V gives CDR1 LGHDT, CDR2 YNNKEL (reference sequence). CDR3 length: 15 residues. Losses at the gene ends were 4 bases for V and 3 bases for J; bases not matched to a gene: 6. The DNA for the CDR3 is TGTGCCAGCAGCCCCTGGACAGGCTACAATCAGCCCCAGCATTTT. It yields the protein CASSPWTGYNQPQHF.

The chain joins TRBV4-2 to TRBJ1-4, with D uncertain. The length of the CDR3 is 13 residues. Trimming took 0 bases from V and 7 from J, leaving 6 bases between them. The V gene's germline CDR1 is LGHNA and CDR2 YNFKEQ. The CDR3 nucleotides read TGTGCCAGCAGCCAAGAGGCGGGTGAAAAACTGTTTTTT. This codes for CASSQEAGEKLFF.

The CDR3 spells CASSFGAAVTEAFF. The CDR3 region has the DNA TGTGCCAGCAGCTTTGGGGCAGCCGTCACTGAAGCTTTCTTT. The chain uses TRBV7-9 and TRBJ1-1, with a weak D call TRBD1 (5 bases). This CDR3 region has 14 residues. Trimming took 3 bases from V and 4 from J, leaving 12 bases between them. The V gene's germline CDR1 is SEHNR and CDR2 FQNEAQ (reference sequence).

This clone appeared a few times. J is TRBJ2-3 and V is TRBV28, with D perhaps matching TRBD2 (6 bases). The CDR3 totals 13 residues. CDR1 is MDHEN and CDR2 is SYDVKM in the germline V gene. DNA for the CDR3: TGTGCAACGCGCGGGACCCTCACAGATACGCAGTATTTT. This sequence encodes CATRGTLTDTQYF. The full variable domain, in which reference TRBV28 and TRBJ2-3 provide the parts outside the CDR3, is DVKVTQSSRYLVKRTGEKVFLECVQDMDHENMFWYRQDPGLGLRLIYFSYDVKMKEKGDIPEGYSVSREKKERFSLILESASTNQTSMYLCATRGTLTDTQYFGPGTRLTVL.

V gene TRBV20-1 combines with J gene TRBJ1-1; weak D call: TRBD1 (6 bases). Trimming stripped 3 bases from V and 6 bases from J, with 20 bases between. Germline V gives CDR1 DFQATT, CDR2 SNEGSKA (reference sequence). The CDR3 has 15 amino acids. The CDR3 DNA sequence: TGCAGTGCTAGTGGTGGGGGGGGCGGAAGAGCTGAAGCTTTCTTT. It codes for CSASGGGGGRAEAFF.

This chain links TRBV7-3 with TRBJ2-3; D is unclear. V was clipped by 2 bases and J by 6 bases, with 9 bases between them. This CDR3 has 13 residues. Germline V gene sequence: CDR1 SGHTA, CDR2 FQGTGA. DNA of the CDR3: TGTGCCAGCAGCTTATCCCCTCAGGATACGCAGTATTTT. As protein: CASSLSPQDTQYF.

The chain joins TRBV6-5 to TRBJ1-2; 9 nucleotides line up with TRBD1. V was clipped by 2 bases and J by 2 bases; unmatched bases: 3. The CDR3 has 15 residues. From germline, CDR1 is MNHEY and CDR2 SVGAGI. CDR3 sequence: CASSYRGQGNYGYTF. The CDR3 DNA follows: TGTGCCAGCAGTTACCGGGGACAGGGCAACTATGGCTACACCTTC.